Shown below are 6 T cell receptor beta chains from a single sample sequenced in a study of OX40 agonist ivuxolimab in advanced cancers. Assay: immunoSEQ multiplex PCR; the TCRdb copy retains only in-frame clones and omits some. The sample shows around 20,000 clones, 90% of them seen only once. This specimen was CD4+ or CD8+ T cells sorted from blood, taken in a trial of the OX40 agonist ivuxolimab. These receptors all stem from an adult with an advanced solid tumor such as melanoma, head and neck, liver or kidney cancer.

The gene calls are TRBV29-1 and TRBJ2-7; D gene uncertain. Per the germline V gene, CDR1 is SQVTM and CDR2 is ANQGSEA. V gave up 0 bases and J gave up 0 bases, with 3 bases separating them. The CDR3 contains 12 residues. Here the CDR3 reads CSVEEGSYEQYF. CDR3 nucleotides: TGCAGCGTTGAAGAAGGCTCCTACGAGCAGTACTTC.

The chain recombines TRBV7-2 with TRBJ2-7, with TRBD2 identical over 7 bases. This CDR3 spans 17 amino acids. Germline trimming cut 2 bases from V and 3 bases from J; bases unmatched to any gene: 13. Germline V gives CDR1 SGHTA, CDR2 FQGNSA. The CDR3 here is CASSLSLAAGRLYEQYF. CDR3 bases: TGTGCCAGCAGCTTATCGCTAGCGGCTGGGAGGCTCTACGAGCAGTACTTC.

For this clone: One end of the junction does not line up with germline, which may come from a read error. The rearrangement uses TRBV7-7 and TRBJ1-3; no clear D gene. CDR1 and CDR2 from the germline V gene are SSHAT and FNYEAQ (reference sequence). CDR3 length: 13 residues. CDR3 sequence reads: CASSLVSENTIYF. Here the CDR3 DNA reads TGTGCCAGCAGCTTAGTGTCTGAAAACACCATATATTTT.

V gene TRBV4-1 combines with J gene TRBJ2-7; maybe TRBD2 (6 bases). This CDR3 region has 17 residues. Germline values: CDR1 MGHRA, CDR2 YSYEKL. V was clipped by 1 base and J by 5 bases, with 21 bases between them. The CDR3 region has the DNA TGCGCCAGCAGCCAAGGAGGAGGGACCATCTTCCAGGACGAGCAGTACTTC. Its translation: CASSQGGGTIFQDEQYF.

To note about this clone: Other DNA variants within this sample encode the same CDR3. The rearrangement links TRBV27 to TRBJ2-5; 8 bases are shared with TRBD2. V dropped 4 bases and J dropped 5; count of bases not matched to a gene: 12. The CDR3 has 16 amino acids. Germline CDR1 and CDR2: MNHEY and SMNVEV (reference sequence). CDR3 amino acids: CASSSPGREGRETQYF. The CDR3 DNA is TGTGCCAGCAGTTCGCCGGGTCGGGAGGGGAGGGAGACCCAGTACTTC.

The V call is TRBV30, the J call TRBJ1-3, with 7 bases matching TRBD1. The germline gives CDR1 GTSNPN, CDR2 SVGIG (reference sequence). V gave up 0 bases and J gave up 4 bases; unmatched junction bases: 9. The CDR3 consists of 16 residues. CDR3 in DNA: TGTGCCTGGAGTGTTTTAACAGGGGAGTCGGGAAACACCATATATTTT. The encoded protein is CAWSVLTGESGNTIYF.